Sequencing of this T cell receptor beta chain was carried out in a study of CD8 T cells in Susac syndrome. Notes on the study in general: TCR sequencing and HLA analysis covered a relatively small number of individuals.

The RNA input was roughly 0.45 to 1 ug, and it was reverse transcribed with random hexamers. By means of immunoSEQ multiplex PCR, TCR beta CDR3 spanning 54 Vbeta and 13 Jbeta underwent amplification. TCRdb recomputed calls from the immunoSEQ multiplex PCR reads with MiXCR, one row per CDR3 protein. This table has about 120,000 distinct CDR3 sequences, about 90% appearing once. V dropped 2 bases and J dropped 3; count of bases not matched to a gene: 5. The CDR3 has 15 residues. CDR1 and CDR2 (germline): MNHEY, SVGAGI. About this clonotype itself: What it recognizes is unknown.

CD8+ and CD4+ blood T cells underwent TCR beta sequencing. FACS enriched CD8+ TEMRA cells, while bulk CD8+ and CD4+ were negatively isolated. V is TRBV6-5 and J is TRBJ2-7; 9 bases match TRBD1. The TCR was taken from a human donor in good health. The specimen sequenced was CD4+ T cells from PBMCs. The CDR3 loop is CASSYPGQGDYEQYF. Here the CDR3 DNA reads TGTGCCAGCAGTTACCCGGGACAGGGAGACTACGAGCAGTACTTC.